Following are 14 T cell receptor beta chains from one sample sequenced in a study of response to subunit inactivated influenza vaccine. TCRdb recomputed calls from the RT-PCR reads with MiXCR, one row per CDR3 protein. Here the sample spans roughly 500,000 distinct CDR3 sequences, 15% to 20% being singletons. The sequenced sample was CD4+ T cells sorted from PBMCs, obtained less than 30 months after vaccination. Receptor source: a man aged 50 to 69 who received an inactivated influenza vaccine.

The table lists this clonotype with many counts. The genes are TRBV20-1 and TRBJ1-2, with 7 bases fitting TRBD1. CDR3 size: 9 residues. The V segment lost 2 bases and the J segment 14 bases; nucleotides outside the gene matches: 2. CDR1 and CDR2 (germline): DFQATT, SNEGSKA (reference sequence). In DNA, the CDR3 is TGCAGTGCTAGAACGGGACAGACCTTC. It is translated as CSARTGQTF.

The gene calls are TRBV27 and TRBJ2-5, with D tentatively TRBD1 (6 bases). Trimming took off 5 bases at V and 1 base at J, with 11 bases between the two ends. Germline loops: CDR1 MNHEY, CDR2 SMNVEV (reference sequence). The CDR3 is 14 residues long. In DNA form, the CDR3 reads TGTGCCAGCAGTGCAGAACAGGGCCAAGAGACCCAGTACTTC. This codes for CASSAEQGQETQYF.

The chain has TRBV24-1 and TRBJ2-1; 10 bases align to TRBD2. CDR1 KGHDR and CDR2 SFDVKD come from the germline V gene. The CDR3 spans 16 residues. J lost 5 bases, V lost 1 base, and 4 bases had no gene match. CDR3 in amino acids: CATSDLSGRAHNEQFF. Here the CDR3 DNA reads TGTGCCACCAGTGATTTAAGCGGGAGGGCCCACAATGAGCAGTTCTTC.

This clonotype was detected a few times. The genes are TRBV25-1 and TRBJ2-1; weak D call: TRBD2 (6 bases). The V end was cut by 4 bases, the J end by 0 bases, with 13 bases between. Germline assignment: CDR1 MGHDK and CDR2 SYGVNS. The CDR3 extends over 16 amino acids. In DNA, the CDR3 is TGTGCCAGCAGTGGACTGGGGACTGGCTCCTACAATGAGCAGTTCTTC. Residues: CASSGLGTGSYNEQFF. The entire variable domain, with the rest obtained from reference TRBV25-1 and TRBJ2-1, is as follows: EADIYQTPRYLVIGTGKKITLECSQTMGHDKMYWYQQDPGMELHLIHYSYGVNSTEKGDLSSESTVSRIRTEHFPLTLESARPSHTSQYLCASSGLGTGSYNEQFFGPGTRLTVL.

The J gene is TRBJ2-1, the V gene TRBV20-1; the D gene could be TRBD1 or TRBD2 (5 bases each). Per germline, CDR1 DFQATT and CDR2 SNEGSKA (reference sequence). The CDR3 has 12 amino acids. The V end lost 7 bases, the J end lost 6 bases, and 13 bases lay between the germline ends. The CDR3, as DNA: TGCAGTGTCGAGTGGGACGGCAATGAGCAGTTCTTC. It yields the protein CSVEWDGNEQFF.

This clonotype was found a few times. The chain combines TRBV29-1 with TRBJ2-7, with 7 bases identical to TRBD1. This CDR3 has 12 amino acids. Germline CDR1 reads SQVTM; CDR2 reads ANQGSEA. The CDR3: CRGDSSTYEQYF. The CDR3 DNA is TGCAGGGGGGACAGCTCTACCTACGAGCAGTACTTC.

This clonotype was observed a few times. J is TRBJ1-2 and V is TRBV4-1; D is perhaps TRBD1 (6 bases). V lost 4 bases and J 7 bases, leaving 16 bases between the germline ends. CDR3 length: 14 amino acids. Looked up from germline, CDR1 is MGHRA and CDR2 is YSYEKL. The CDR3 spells CASSPPQGPSGYTF. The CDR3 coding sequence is TGCGCCAGCAGCCCTCCGCAGGGGCCTAGTGGCTACACCTTC.

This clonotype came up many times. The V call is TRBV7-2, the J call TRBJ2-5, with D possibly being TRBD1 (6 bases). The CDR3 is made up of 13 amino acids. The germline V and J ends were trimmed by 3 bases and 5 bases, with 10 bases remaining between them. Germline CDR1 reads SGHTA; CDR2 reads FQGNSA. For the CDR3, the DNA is TGTGCCAGCAGCTTGGGGGCGAAGGAGACCCAGTACTTC. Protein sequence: CASSLGAKETQYF.

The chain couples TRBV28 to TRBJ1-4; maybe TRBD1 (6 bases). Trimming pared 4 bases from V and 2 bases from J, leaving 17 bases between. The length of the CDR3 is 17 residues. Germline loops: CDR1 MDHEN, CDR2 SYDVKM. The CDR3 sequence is CASSSGEGVQTNEKLFF. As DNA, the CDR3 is TGTGCCAGCAGTTCGGGGGAGGGGGTTCAGACTAATGAAAAACTGTTTTTT.

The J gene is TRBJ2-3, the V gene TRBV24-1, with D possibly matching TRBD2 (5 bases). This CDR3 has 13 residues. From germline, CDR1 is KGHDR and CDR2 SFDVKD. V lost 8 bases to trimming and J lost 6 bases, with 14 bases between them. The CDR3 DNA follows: TGTGCCACCAAGGAGGCACTAGACGATACGCAGTATTTT. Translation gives CATKEALDDTQYF.

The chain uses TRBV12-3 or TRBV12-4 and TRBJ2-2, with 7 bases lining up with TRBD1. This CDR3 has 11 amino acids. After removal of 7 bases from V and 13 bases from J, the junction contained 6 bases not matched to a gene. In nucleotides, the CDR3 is TGTGCCAGCACCTACAGGGGTGGGCTGTTTTTT. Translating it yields CASTYRGGLFF.

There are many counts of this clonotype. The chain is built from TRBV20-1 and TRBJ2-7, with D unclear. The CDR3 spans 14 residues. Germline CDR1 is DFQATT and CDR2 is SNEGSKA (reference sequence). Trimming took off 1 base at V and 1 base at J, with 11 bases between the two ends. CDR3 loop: CSARVPGPSYEQYF. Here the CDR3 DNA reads TGCAGTGCTAGAGTTCCAGGACCTTCCTACGAGCAGTACTTC.

CDR3 residues: CASSYSGGNNQETQYF. The DNA of the CDR3 is TGTGCCAGCAGTTACTCTGGCGGAAACAACCAAGAGACCCAGTACTTC. This chain connects TRBV6-2 or TRBV6-3 to TRBJ2-5; D gene unclear. The V end lost 0 bases, the J end lost 0 bases, and 11 bases lay between the germline ends. CDR1 MNHEY and CDR2 SVGEGT come from the germline V gene. The CDR3 contains 16 residues.

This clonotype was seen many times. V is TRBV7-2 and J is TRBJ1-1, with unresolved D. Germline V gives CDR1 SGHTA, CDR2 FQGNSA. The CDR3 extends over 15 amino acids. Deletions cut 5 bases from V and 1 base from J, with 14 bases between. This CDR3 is CASSLGPVGNTEAFF. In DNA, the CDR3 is TGTGCCAGCAGCCTAGGACCGGTGGGGAACACTGAAGCTTTCTTT.